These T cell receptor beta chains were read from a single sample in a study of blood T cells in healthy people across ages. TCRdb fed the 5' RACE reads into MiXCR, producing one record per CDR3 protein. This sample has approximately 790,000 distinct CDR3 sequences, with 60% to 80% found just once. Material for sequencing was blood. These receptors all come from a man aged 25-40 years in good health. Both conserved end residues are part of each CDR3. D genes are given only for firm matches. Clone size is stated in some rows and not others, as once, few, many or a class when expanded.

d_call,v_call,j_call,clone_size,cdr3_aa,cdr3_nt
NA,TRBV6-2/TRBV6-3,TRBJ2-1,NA,CASTLQGGSYNEQFF,TGTGCCAGCACCCTGCAGGGAGGTTCCTACAATGAGCAGTTCTTC
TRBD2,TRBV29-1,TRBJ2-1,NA,CSVVTERGVYNEQFF,TGCAGCGTTGTAACCGAGCGGGGGGTTTACAATGAGCAGTTCTTC
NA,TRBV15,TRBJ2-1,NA,CATSRDRGIFEQFF,TGTGCCACCAGCAGAGATCGGGGTATCTTTGAGCAGTTCTTC
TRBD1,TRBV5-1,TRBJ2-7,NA,CASSLFRGLNEQYF,TGCGCCAGCAGCTTGTTCAGGGGGCTAAACGAGCAGTACTTC
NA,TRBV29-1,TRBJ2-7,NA,CSVQGPPRDEQYF,TGCAGCGTTCAAGGGCCCCCTCGGGACGAGCAGTACTTC
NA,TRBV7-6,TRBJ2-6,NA,CASSFTGPSVSGANVLTF,TGTGCCAGCAGCTTTACCGGACCTTCCGTATCTGGGGCCAACGTCCTGACTTTC
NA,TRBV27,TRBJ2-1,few,CASSFTGETYNEQFF,TGTGCCAGCAGTTTTACGGGCGAAACCTACAATGAGCAGTTCTTC
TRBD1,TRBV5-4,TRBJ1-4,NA,CASSHGGQGRPEKLFF,TGTGCCAGCAGCCATGGGGGACAGGGAAGGCCGGAAAAACTGTTTTTT
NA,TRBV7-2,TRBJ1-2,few,CASSTNGGNYGYTF,TGTGCCAGCAGCACCAACGGGGGGAACTATGGCTACACCTTC
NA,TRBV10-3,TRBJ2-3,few,CAISTRTDTDTQYF,TGTGCCATCAGTACCCGGACAGACACAGATACGCAGTATTTT
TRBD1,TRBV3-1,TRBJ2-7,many,CASSQQGARNEQYF,TGTGCCAGCAGCCAACAGGGGGCTCGAAACGAGCAGTACTTC
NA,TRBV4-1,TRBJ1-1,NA,CASSQGVSGPDIWGTEAFF,TGCGCCAGCAGCCAAGGGGTGTCGGGGCCCGATATATGGGGCACTGAAGCTTTCTTT
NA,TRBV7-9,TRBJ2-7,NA,CASSLTDGHYEQYF,TGTGCCAGCAGCTTAACAGACGGCCACTACGAGCAGTACTTC
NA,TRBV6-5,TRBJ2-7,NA,CASSYTQGIYEQYF,TGTGCCAGCAGTTACACCCAGGGTATCTACGAGCAGTACTTC
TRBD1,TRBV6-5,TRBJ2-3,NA,CASSYGQGITDTQYF,TGTGCCAGCAGTTATGGACAGGGGATCACAGATACGCAGTATTTT
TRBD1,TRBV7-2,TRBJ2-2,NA,CASSPWTGWGTGELFF,TGTGCCAGCAGCCCTTGGACAGGGTGGGGCACCGGGGAGCTGTTTTTT
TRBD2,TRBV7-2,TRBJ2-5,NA,CASSAGLAGGVQYF,TGTGCCAGCAGCGCGGGACTAGCGGGGGGCGTCCAGTACTTC
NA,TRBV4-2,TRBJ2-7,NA,CASSQDLVRTPYEQYF,TGTGCCAGCAGCCAAGATCTAGTTCGAACACCCTACGAGCAGTACTTC
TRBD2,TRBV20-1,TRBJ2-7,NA,CSARAVSGGFEQYF,TGCAGTGCTAGAGCGGTATCGGGGGGGTTCGAGCAGTACTTC
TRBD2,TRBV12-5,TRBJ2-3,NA,CASGLDELAGGPLSTDTQYF,TGTGCTAGTGGTTTGGACGAACTAGCGGGGGGCCCCCTTAGCACAGATACGCAGTATTTT
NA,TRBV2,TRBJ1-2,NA,CASQVLYGYTF,TGTGCCAGCCAGGTCCTTTATGGCTACACCTTC
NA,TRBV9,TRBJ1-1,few,CASSVGKAQGSEAFF,TGTGCCAGCAGCGTAGGCAAGGCCCAAGGATCGGAAGCTTTCTTT
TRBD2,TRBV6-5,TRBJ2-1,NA,CASSYSTSGVGEQFF,TGTGCCAGCAGTTACTCGACTAGCGGGGTGGGTGAGCAGTTCTTC
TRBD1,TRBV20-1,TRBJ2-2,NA,CSARGHRGPGELFF,TGCAGTGCTAGGGGACACAGGGGTCCCGGGGAGCTGTTTTTT
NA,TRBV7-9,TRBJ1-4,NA,CASSRDGYNEKLFF,TGTGCCAGCAGCCGGGACGGTTATAATGAAAAACTGTTTTTT
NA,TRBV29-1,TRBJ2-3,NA,CSVGRGEDTQYF,TGCAGCGTTGGCAGGGGGGAAGATACGCAGTATTTT
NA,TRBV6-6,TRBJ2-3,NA,CASTITDTQYF,TGTGCCAGCACTATCACAGATACGCAGTATTTT
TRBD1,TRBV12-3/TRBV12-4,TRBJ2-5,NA,CASSLSRSMTGFRETQYF,TGTGCCAGCAGTTTATCACGCTCGATGACAGGGTTTCGGGAGACCCAGTACTTC
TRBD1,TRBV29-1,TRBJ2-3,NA,CSVIADRGWTDTQYF,TGCAGCGTTATAGCGGACAGGGGATGGACAGATACGCAGTATTTT
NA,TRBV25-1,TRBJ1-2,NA,CASRRDTPNYGYTF,TGTGCCAGCAGGCGGGACACACCTAACTATGGCTACACCTTC
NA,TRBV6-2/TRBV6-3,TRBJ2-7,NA,CASSYDGTYEQYF,TGTGCCAGCAGTTACGACGGGACCTACGAGCAGTACTTC
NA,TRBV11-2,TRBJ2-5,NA,CASSGTAQKTQYF,TGTGCCAGCAGCGGGACCGCTCAAAAGACCCAGTACTTC
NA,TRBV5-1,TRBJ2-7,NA,CASSGSSEQYF,TGCGCCAGCAGCGGTAGTAGCGAGCAGTACTTC
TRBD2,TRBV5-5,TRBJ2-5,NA,CASSLLASGVQETQYF,TGTGCCAGCAGCTTGTTGGCTAGCGGGGTCCAAGAGACCCAGTACTTC
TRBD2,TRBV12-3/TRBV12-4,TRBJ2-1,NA,CASRGGSSYNEQFF,TGTGCCAGCAGGGGGGGGAGCTCCTACAATGAGCAGTTCTTC
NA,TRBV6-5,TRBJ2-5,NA,CASSYSTPEETQYF,TGTGCCAGCAGTTACTCGACACCGGAGGAGACCCAGTACTTC
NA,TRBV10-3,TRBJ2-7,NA,CAISSKGPSSYEQYF,TGTGCCATCAGTTCGAAGGGCCCAAGCTCCTACGAGCAGTACTTC
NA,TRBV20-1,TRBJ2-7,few,CSADTGTGIYEQYF,TGCAGTGCTGACACCGGGACGGGCATCTACGAGCAGTACTTC
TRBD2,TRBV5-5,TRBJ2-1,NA,CASSPRWTGRDNEQFF,TGTGCCAGCAGCCCACGATGGACCGGGAGGGACAATGAGCAGTTCTTC
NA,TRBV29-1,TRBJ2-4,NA,CSVDARGGKNIQYF,TGCAGCGTTGACGCCAGGGGGGGCAAAAACATTCAGTACTTC
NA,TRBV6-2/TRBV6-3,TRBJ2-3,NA,CASRSAEYSTDTQYF,TGTGCCAGCCGATCGGCGGAGTATAGCACAGATACGCAGTATTTT
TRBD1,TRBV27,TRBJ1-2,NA,CASRSGTGPFYGYTF,TGTGCCAGCAGGTCCGGGACAGGGCCCTTCTATGGCTACACCTTC
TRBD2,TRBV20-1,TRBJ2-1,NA,CSARGPSGGDNEQFF,TGCAGTGCTAGAGGACCCAGCGGGGGAGACAATGAGCAGTTCTTC
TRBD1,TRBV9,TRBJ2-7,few,CASSVTGGDYEQYF,TGTGCCAGCAGCGTGACAGGGGGCGATTACGAGCAGTACTTC
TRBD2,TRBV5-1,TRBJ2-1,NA,CASSEASGAYNEQFF,TGCGCCAGCAGCGAGGCCAGCGGGGCCTACAATGAGCAGTTCTTC
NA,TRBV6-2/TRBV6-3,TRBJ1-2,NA,CASSYSEYGYTF,TGTGCCAGCAGTTATTCTGAGTATGGCTACACCTTC
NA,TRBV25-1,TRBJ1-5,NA,CASGTGAGATPYSNQPQHF,TGTGCCAGCGGGACCGGGGCAGGGGCAACCCCTTATAGCAATCAGCCCCAGCATTTT
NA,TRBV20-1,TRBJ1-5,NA,CSAPRSTEPNQPQHF,TGCAGTGCGCCACGATCCACAGAGCCAAATCAGCCCCAGCATTTT
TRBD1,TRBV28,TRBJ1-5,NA,CASSSRGLEQPQHF,TGTGCCAGCAGTTCCAGGGGGCTCGAACAGCCCCAGCATTTT
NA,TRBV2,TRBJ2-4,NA,CASSELADIAKNIQYF,TGTGCCAGCAGTGAACTGGCGGACATAGCCAAAAACATTCAGTACTTC
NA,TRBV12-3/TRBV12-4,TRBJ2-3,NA,CASGTWRGPTDTQYF,TGTGCCAGCGGGACCTGGCGGGGGCCGACAGATACGCAGTATTTT
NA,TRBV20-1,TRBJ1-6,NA,CSAEERGLGSPLHF,TGCAGTGCGGAGGAACGAGGCTTGGGTTCACCCCTCCACTTT
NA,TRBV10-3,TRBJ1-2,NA,CAISEPPGAGRYGYTF,TGTGCCATCAGTGAACCCCCAGGGGCAGGGCGGTATGGCTACACCTTC
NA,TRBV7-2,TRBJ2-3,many,CASSLVRGGTDTQYF,TGTGCCAGCAGTCTTGTCCGCGGGGGCACAGATACGCAGTATTTT
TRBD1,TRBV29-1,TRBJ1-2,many,CSVEGRGQGGGYTF,TGCAGCGTTGAAGGTCGTGGACAGGGAGGAGGCTACACCTTC
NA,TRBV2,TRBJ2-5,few,CASEGVGEQYF,TGTGCCAGCGAGGGGGTGGGGGAGCAGTACTTC
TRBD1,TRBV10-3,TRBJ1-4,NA,CAISERGGGGLNEKLFF,TGTGCCATCAGTGAGAGAGGGGGCGGAGGACTTAATGAAAAACTGTTTTTT
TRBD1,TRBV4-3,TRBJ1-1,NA,CASSQGDRDMNTEAFF,TGCGCCAGCAGCCAGGGGGACAGGGACATGAACACTGAAGCTTTCTTT